This paragraph covers one T cell receptor beta chain sequence. Antigen specificity is unknown. This sample is drawn from a study of lymphopenia after photon versus proton radiotherapy. General study results and limits: Photon-treated patients lost naive T cells and TCR diversity; proton-treated stayed stable. Larger post-nadir TCR diversity loss correlated inversely with survival in deceased patients. Only patients who died were analyzed for survival; proton advantage is unproven.

Method: immunoSEQ multiplex PCR; TCRdb's copy keeps in-frame clones and lacks some. The sample holds 68,000 or so clones, about nine tenths seen once. This sample comprised peripheral blood, obtained from a patient treated with photon-based radiotherapy. This clonotype originated in a woman aged 65 to 85 with pancreatic cancer.

The CDR3 DNA reads TGTGCCAGCAGATCCCAGGTCCGGGGGAGGGCCGCCGGGGAGCTGTTTTTT. It codes for CASRSQVRGRAAGELFF. The chain recombines TRBV7-2 with TRBJ2-2, with TRBD2 identical over 7 bases. After removal of 6 bases from V and 6 bases from J, the junction contained 16 bases not matched to a gene. This CDR3 has 17 residues. From germline, CDR1 is SGHTA and CDR2 FQGNSA.